This section outlines one T cell receptor (beta chain) sequence together with its context. Antigen specificity is unknown. For ophthalmopathy patients, the Clinical Activity Score was at least 3 and the NOSPECS grade at least 4; duration was under 3 months. The PBMCs were sourced from fresh peripheral blood (10 ml). This record comes from a study of T cells in Graves' hyperthyroidism and ophthalmopathy. Amplified TCR beta CDR3 regions derived from RNA transcripts. RT-PCR in the first round (using the HTBI primer set) targeted the TCR CDR3. MiXCR, applied by TCRdb to the multiplex PCR reads, yields one record per CDR3 protein. The sample has about 52,000 distinct CDR3 sequences; less than 50% are singletons. Germline CDR1 and CDR2: SGDLS and YYNGEE. Trimming cost V 4 bases and J 6 bases; bases outside gene matches: 13. CDR3 length: 19 amino acids. Study-level findings and limits: Most thyroid clonotypes expanded above 0.001 appeared in blood too.

This TCR was sampled from a woman between 45 and 65 years old with Graves' ophthalmopathy. Sequenced: blood. The chain has TRBV9 and TRBJ2-1, with TRBD2 identical over 16 bases. CDR3 DNA sequence: TGTGCCAGCAGCTCCACTAGGGGACTAGCGGGGGGGCTGCTCAATGAGCAGTTCTTC. Protein sequence: CASSSTRGLAGGLLNEQFF.